Detailed here is one T cell receptor beta chain. Its antigen remains unidentified. This record comes from a study of CD8 T cells in ankylosing spondylitis. Libraries of TCR beta came from quantitative 5'-RACE with molecular barcodes. A single record per CDR3 protein comes from TCRdb applying MiXCR to the 5' RACE reads. Of 250,000 to 400,000 distinct CDR3 sequences listed, 11% are singletons. With V trimmed by 2 bases and J by 0 bases, 6 bases remained unmatched. The germline V gene encodes CDR1 KGHSH and CDR2 LQKENI. The CDR3 contains 19 residues. Broader study findings: What seemed typical of ankylosing spondylitis blood was a TCR beta motif built from eight highly homologous variants. Disease-linked clones bore a CD8+ phenotype, appearing relatively rarely in peripheral blood. Matched ankylosing spondylitis synovial fluid reportedly contained a significantly enriched population of disease-linked clones.

The chain links TRBV18 to TRBJ2-4; TRBD2 matches 14 bases. Sequences were obtained from blood, either unsorted or a sorted T cell fraction (not recorded which). The TCR was taken from a female donor with ankylosing spondylitis or in good health (not recorded which). The CDR3 here is CASSPKGLAGGLAKNIQYF. As DNA, the CDR3 is TGTGCCAGCTCACCAAAAGGACTAGCGGGGGGACTAGCCAAAAACATTCAGTACTTC.